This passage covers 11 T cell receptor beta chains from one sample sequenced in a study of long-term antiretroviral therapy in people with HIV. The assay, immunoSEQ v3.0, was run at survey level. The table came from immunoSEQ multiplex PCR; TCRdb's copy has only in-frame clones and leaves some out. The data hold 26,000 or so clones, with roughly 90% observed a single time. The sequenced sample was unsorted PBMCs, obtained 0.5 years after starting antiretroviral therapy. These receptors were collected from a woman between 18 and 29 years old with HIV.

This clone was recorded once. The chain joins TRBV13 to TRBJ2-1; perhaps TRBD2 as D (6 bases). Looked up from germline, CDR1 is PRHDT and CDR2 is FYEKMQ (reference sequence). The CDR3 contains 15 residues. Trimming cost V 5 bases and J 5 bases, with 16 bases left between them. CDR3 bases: TGTGCCAGCAGCCCTAGTGCGGGACGAGACAATGAGCAGTTCTTC. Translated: CASSPSAGRDNEQFF.

The CDR3 spells CASSEAEQYF. Here the CDR3 DNA reads TGTGCCAGCAGTGAGGCGGAGCAGTACTTC. The chain couples TRBV25-1 to TRBJ2-7; D is undetermined. Trimming took 3 bases from V and 7 from J, leaving 4 bases between them. Germline values: CDR1 MGHDK, CDR2 SYGVNS. This CDR3 region has 10 residues.

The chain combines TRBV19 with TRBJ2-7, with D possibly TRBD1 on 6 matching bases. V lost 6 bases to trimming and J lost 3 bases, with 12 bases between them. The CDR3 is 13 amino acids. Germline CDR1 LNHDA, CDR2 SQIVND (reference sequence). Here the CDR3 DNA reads TGTGCCAGTAGGGGGCAGGGGCTCTACGAGCAGTACTTC. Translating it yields CASRGQGLYEQYF.

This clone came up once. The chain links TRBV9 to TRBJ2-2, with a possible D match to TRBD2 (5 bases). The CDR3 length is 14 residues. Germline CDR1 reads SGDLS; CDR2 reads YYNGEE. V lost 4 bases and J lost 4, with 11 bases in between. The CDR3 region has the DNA TGTGCCAGCAGCTGGGAGACGAGCACCGGGGAGCTGTTTTTT. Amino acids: CASSWETSTGELFF.

CDR3 coding DNA: TGTGCCAGCAGGCGGGGTCAGGGTTCACCCCTCCACTTT. Its translation: CASRRGQGSPLHF. The chain recombines TRBV6-5 with TRBJ1-6, with a possible D match to TRBD1 (5 bases). Deletions cut 6 bases from V and 9 bases from J, with 12 bases between. The V gene's germline CDR1 is MNHEY and CDR2 SVGAGI. The CDR3 sequence is 13 residues long.

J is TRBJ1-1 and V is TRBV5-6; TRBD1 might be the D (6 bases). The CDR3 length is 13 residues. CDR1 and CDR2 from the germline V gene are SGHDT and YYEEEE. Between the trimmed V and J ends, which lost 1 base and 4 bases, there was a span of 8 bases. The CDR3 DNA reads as TGTGCCAGCAGCTTGTTAGGGGGCACTGAAGCTTTCTTT. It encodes CASSLLGGTEAFF. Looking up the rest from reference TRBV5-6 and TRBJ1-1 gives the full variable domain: DAGVTQSPTHLIKTRGQQVTLRCSPKSGHDTVSWYQQALGQGPQFIFQYYEEEERQRGNFPDRFSGHQFPNYSSELNVNALLLGDSALYLCASSLLGGTEAFFGQGTRLTVV.

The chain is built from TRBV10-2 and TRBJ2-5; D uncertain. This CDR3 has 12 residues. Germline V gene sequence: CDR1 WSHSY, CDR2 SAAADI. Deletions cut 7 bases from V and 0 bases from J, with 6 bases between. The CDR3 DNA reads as TGCGCCAGCAAGAAATACCAAGAGACCCAGTACTTC. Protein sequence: CASKKYQETQYF.

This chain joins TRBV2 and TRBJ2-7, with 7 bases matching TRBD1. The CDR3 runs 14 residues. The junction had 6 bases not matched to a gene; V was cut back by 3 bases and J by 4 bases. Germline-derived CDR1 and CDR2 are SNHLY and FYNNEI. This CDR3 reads CASSDGQVVYEQYF. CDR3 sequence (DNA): TGTGCCAGCAGTGACGGACAGGTGGTGTACGAGCAGTACTTC.

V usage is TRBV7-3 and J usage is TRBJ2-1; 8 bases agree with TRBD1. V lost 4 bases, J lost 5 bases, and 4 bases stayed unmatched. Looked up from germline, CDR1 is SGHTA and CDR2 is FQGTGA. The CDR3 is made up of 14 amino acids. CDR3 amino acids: CASSSRTGHNEQFF. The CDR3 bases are TGTGCCAGCAGCTCTAGGACAGGGCACAATGAGCAGTTCTTC.

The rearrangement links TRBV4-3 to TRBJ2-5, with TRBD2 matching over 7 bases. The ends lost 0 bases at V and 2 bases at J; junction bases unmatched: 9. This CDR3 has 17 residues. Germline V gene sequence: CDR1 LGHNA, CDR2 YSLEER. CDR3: CASSQDHAGEWQETQYF. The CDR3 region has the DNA TGCGCCAGCAGCCAAGATCACGCGGGAGAGTGGCAAGAGACCCAGTACTTC.

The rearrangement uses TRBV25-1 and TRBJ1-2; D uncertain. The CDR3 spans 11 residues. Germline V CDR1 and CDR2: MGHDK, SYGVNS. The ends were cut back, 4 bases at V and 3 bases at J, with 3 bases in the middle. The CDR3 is CASSADYGYTF. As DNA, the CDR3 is TGTGCCAGCAGTGCGGACTATGGCTACACCTTC.